A single sample is the source of the 32 T cell receptor beta chains below, sequenced in a study of early T cells in non-severe SARS-CoV-2 infection. TCRdb reanalysed the 5' RACE reads using MiXCR and keeps one entry per CDR3 protein. This sample has about 62,000 distinct CDR3 sequences, with roughly a tenth found just once. Material: whole blood. These receptor sequences come from an adult who was a healthcare worker with PCR-confirmed SARS-CoV-2 infection or an uninfected control (not recorded which).

Ten or more counts support this clonotype. V gene TRBV12-5 combines with J gene TRBJ2-1; TRBD2 matches at 7 bases. Germline V lookup: CDR1 LGHNT, CDR2 FRNRAP. V was pared by 1 base and J by 4 bases, with 7 bases of the junction left unmatched. CDR3 length: 16 amino acids. The CDR3 loop is CASGLAPGGIYNEQFF. The DNA of the CDR3 is TGTGCTAGTGGTTTGGCCCCGGGGGGAATATACAATGAGCAGTTCTTC.

The sample holds many counts of this clonotype. The V gene is TRBV18, the J gene TRBJ2-7, with 7 bases lining up with TRBD1. The ends lost 3 bases at V and 3 bases at J; junction bases unmatched: 2. CDR1 is KGHSH, CDR2 LQKENI, per germline. The CDR3 loop spans 13 amino acids. The CDR3 coding sequence is TGTGCCAGCTCACCGACAGGGAACTACGAGCAGTACGTC. It specifies CASSPTGNYEQYV.

This chain joins TRBV30 and TRBJ1-5; weak D call: TRBD1 (6 bases). Germline loops: CDR1 GTSNPN, CDR2 SVGIG (reference sequence). This CDR3 is built from 16 residues. V was cut by 1 base and J by 0 bases, with 13 bases left in between. This chain's CDR3 is CAWSADRTNSNQPQHF. CDR3 coding DNA: TGTGCCTGGAGTGCAGACAGGACAAATAGCAATCAGCCCCAGCATTTT.

The chain joins TRBV29-1 to TRBJ1-2, with D tentatively TRBD1 (5 bases). Germline-derived CDR1 and CDR2 are SQVTM and ANQGSEA. This CDR3 spans 12 amino acids. V was shortened by 7 bases and J by 6 bases, with 15 bases between the two germline ends. The CDR3 loop reads CSAQKGTNGYTF. The CDR3 DNA follows: TGCAGCGCCCAGAAAGGGACGAATGGCTACACCTTC.

In this sample, this clonotype turned up many times. V is TRBV4-2 and J is TRBJ2-6, with D possibly matching TRBD1 (5 bases). Germline V gene sequence: CDR1 LGHNA, CDR2 YNFKEQ. The V gene lost 4 bases and the J gene lost 1 base, with 8 bases spanning the gap. The CDR3 contains 15 residues. The CDR3 reads CASSPGHSGANVLTF. CDR3 sequence (DNA): TGTGCCAGCAGCCCCGGACATTCTGGGGCCAACGTCCTGACTTTC.

This clonotype was detected a few times. The genes are TRBV20-1 and TRBJ2-5, with TRBD1 as a possible D gene (6 bases). CDR1 and CDR2 (germline): DFQATT, SNEGSKA (reference sequence). V shed 4 bases and J shed 3 bases, with 30 bases lying between them. The CDR3 runs 19 residues. In nucleotides, the CDR3 is TGCAGTGCTACTAACCGGGACAATGTTGGTGTGGGGACAAAAGAGACCCAGTACTTC. Translating it yields CSATNRDNVGVGTKETQYF.

The rearrangement links TRBV11-2 to TRBJ1-4, with D perhaps TRBD1 (6 bases). Looked up from germline, CDR1 is SGHAT and CDR2 is FQNNGV. Deletions cut 1 base from V and 0 bases from J, with 12 bases between. This CDR3 has 17 residues. The CDR3, as DNA: TGTGCCAGCAGCTTAGGCCGTTCAGGGGCAACTAATGAAAAACTGTTTTTT. Protein product: CASSLGRSGATNEKLFF.

This clonotype was observed a handful of times. The V gene is TRBV5-1, the J gene TRBJ2-2, with 7 bases identical to TRBD1. This CDR3 contains 14 residues. After removal of 4 bases from V and 2 bases from J, the junction contained 2 bases not matched to a gene. The germline gives CDR1 SGHRS, CDR2 YFSETQ. For the CDR3, the DNA is TGCGCCAGCAGCGGGACAGTTAACACCGGGGAGCTGTTTTTT. This encodes CASSGTVNTGELFF.

This clonotype was counted many times. The genes are TRBV6-4 and TRBJ1-1, with D possibly TRBD1 on 5 matching bases. This CDR3 region has 14 residues. Per germline, CDR1 MRHNA and CDR2 SNTAGT. V was shortened by 0 bases and J by 5 bases, with 10 bases between the two germline ends. CDR3 loop: CASSDSSRGTEAFF. CDR3 DNA: TGTGCCAGCAGTGACTCGAGTCGGGGGACTGAAGCTTTCTTT.

The chain recombines TRBV29-1 with TRBJ1-1; no clear D. V was shortened by 3 bases and J by 4 bases, with 9 bases between the two germline ends. CDR1 is SQVTM, CDR2 ANQGSEA, per germline. CDR3 length: 12 residues. The CDR3 DNA sequence: TGCAGCGTTGAGTTGACGCCCACTGAAGCTTTCTTT. It is translated as CSVELTPTEAFF.

The rearrangement uses TRBV27 and TRBJ2-3; 10 bases match TRBD2. V trimming: 2 bases; J trimming: 6 bases; junction bases outside the gene matches: 8. CDR1 MNHEY and CDR2 SMNVEV come from the germline V gene (reference sequence). The CDR3 runs 16 residues. Written as DNA, the CDR3 is TGTGCCAGCAGTTTAAGGCTAGCGGGGGTAGGGGATACGCAGTATTTT. Protein: CASSLRLAGVGDTQYF.

This clonotype was observed at least ten times. The CDR3 sequence is CASSSRHGSGYTF. CDR3 sequence (DNA): TGTGCCAGCAGTTCCCGACACGGTTCGGGCTACACCTTC. The chain couples TRBV6-5 to TRBJ1-2, with D uncertain. V lost 4 bases and J 8 bases, leaving 14 bases between the germline ends. The CDR3 is made up of 13 amino acids. Germline CDR1 and CDR2: MNHEY and SVGAGI.

CDR3 nucleotide sequence: TGTGCCAGCAGCGTAGGGACAGAAAACTATGGCTACACCTTC. This gives the protein CASSVGTENYGYTF. The V call is TRBV9, the J call TRBJ1-2; D may be TRBD1 (6 bases). The germline V gene encodes CDR1 SGDLS and CDR2 YYNGEE. This CDR3 has 14 amino acids. The V end lost 0 bases, the J end lost 2 bases, and 8 bases lay between the germline ends.

This clonotype occurred a few times. The V gene is TRBV12-3 or TRBV12-4, the J gene TRBJ2-5; weak D call: TRBD2 (5 bases). Trimming shortened V by 2 bases and J by 5 bases, and 9 bases separated the two germline ends. This CDR3 comprises 13 residues. The CDR3 DNA sequence: TGTGCCAGCAGTTTAAAGGAGGCGGAGACCCAGTACTTC. It specifies CASSLKEAETQYF.

The chain has TRBV6-4 and TRBJ2-7; D unclear. Trimming shortened V by 3 bases and J by 2 bases, and 11 bases separated the two germline ends. Germline V gene data show CDR1 as MRHNA and CDR2 as SNTAGT. The CDR3 sequence is 14 residues long. The CDR3 reads CASSDGVSPYEQYV. The CDR3 DNA sequence: TGTGCCAGCAGTGATGGGGTCTCGCCCTACGAGCAGTACGTC.

In its sample, this clonotype was seen many times. The J gene is TRBJ2-4, the V gene TRBV3-1; 8 positions match TRBD2. Germline values: CDR1 LGHDT, CDR2 YNNKEL (reference sequence). V was clipped by 0 bases and J by 6 bases; unmatched bases: 10. The CDR3 extends over 17 amino acids. CDR3 protein: CASSQDPTAGAGNIQYF. The CDR3 bases are TGTGCCAGCAGCCAAGACCCGACAGCGGGGGCGGGAAACATTCAGTACTTC.

The chain recombines TRBV19 with TRBJ2-6; D is possibly TRBD1 or TRBD2 (5 bases each). Germline assignment: CDR1 LNHDA and CDR2 SQIVND (reference sequence). Trimming left V 4 bases short and J 0 bases short, with 10 bases between. The CDR3 is 16 amino acids. This chain's CDR3 is CASSRDPLSGANVLTF. The CDR3 bases are TGTGCCAGTAGTAGGGACCCCCTCTCTGGGGCCAACGTCCTGACTTTC.

The V call is TRBV5-1, the J call TRBJ2-7; the D call may be TRBD1 or TRBD2 (6 bases each). The CDR3 is 13 amino acids. V lost 2 bases and J 3 bases, leaving 9 bases between the germline ends. Looked up from germline, CDR1 is SGHRS and CDR2 is YFSETQ. The CDR3 reads CASSFGGGYEQYV. The CDR3 bases are TGCGCCAGCAGCTTTGGAGGGGGCTACGAGCAGTACGTC.

For this clonotype: This may stem from a read error, because a much larger clone lies one nucleotide away. The CDR3 protein is CSVVRQETDTKYF. The CDR3 DNA follows: TGCAGCGTTGTCCGACAGGAGACAGATACGAAGTATTTT. The chain recombines TRBV29-1 with TRBJ2-3; D possibly corresponds to TRBD1 (6 bases). From germline, CDR1 is SQVTM and CDR2 ANQGSEA. This CDR3 has 13 residues.

This clonotype showed up just a few times. V and J are TRBV2 and TRBJ2-7; D gene unclear. Germline V gives CDR1 SNHLY, CDR2 FYNNEI. The CDR3 runs 13 residues. The ends were cut back, 4 bases at V and 2 bases at J, with 9 bases in the middle. CDR3 nucleotides: TGTGCCAGCAGTGGGGCAGCCACCTACGAGCAGTACGTC. Amino acids: CASSGAATYEQYV.

The CDR3 region is CASSLPHVETQYF. For the CDR3, the DNA is TGTGCCAGCAGCTTACCCCATGTAGAGACCCAGTACTTC. The chain has TRBV7-2 and TRBJ2-5; D uncertain. V lost 2 bases to trimming and J lost 4 bases, with 8 bases between them. Germline assignment: CDR1 SGHTA and CDR2 FQGNSA. This CDR3 is 13 amino acids long. Variable domain in full (rest from reference TRBV7-2 and TRBJ2-5): GAGVSQSPSNKVTEKGKDVELRCDPISGHTALYWYRQSLGQGLEFLIYFQGNSAPDKSGLPSDRFSAERTGGSVSTLTIQRTQQEDSAVYLCASSLPHVETQYFGPGTRLLVL.

This clonotype was observed many times. The genes are TRBV5-6 and TRBJ1-1; D not certain. The CDR3 sequence is 13 residues long. V dropped 1 base and J dropped 1 base, with 5 bases sitting between them. Germline values: CDR1 SGHDT, CDR2 YYEEEE. The CDR3 DNA follows: TGTGCCAGCAGCTTGCGGCAGAACACTGAAGCTTTCTTT. Translating gives CASSLRQNTEAFF.

This clonotype was detected only a few times. This chain links TRBV5-1 with TRBJ2-3; TRBD1 agrees at 8 bases. The germline V gene has CDR1 SGHRS and CDR2 YFSETQ. The CDR3 loop spans 15 amino acids. Trimming at V came to 4 bases and at J to 6 bases, leaving 10 bases not matched to a gene. The CDR3 loop is CASSAGQGLPDTQYF. CDR3 nucleotide sequence: TGCGCCAGCAGCGCCGGACAGGGCCTCCCGGATACGCAGTATTTT.

This clonotype turned up a few times. J is TRBJ2-2 and V is TRBV6-5; D possibly corresponds to TRBD1 (5 bases). The CDR3 is made up of 15 amino acids. Looked up from germline, CDR1 is MNHEY and CDR2 is SVGAGI. Trimming took off 5 bases at V and 0 bases at J, with 10 bases between the two ends. CDR3 amino acids: CASSRDSANTGELFF. The CDR3 DNA reads TGTGCCAGCAGTCGCGACAGCGCGAACACCGGGGAGCTGTTTTTT.

This clonotype was recorded a few times. The chain employs TRBV24-1 and TRBJ1-4, with 9 bases lining up with TRBD1. Germline V gene lookup returns CDR1 KGHDR and CDR2 SFDVKD. V shed 4 bases and J 5 bases; nucleotides not matched to a gene: 4. This CDR3 region has 15 residues. The CDR3 sequence: CATSEGGTGNEKLFF. As DNA, the CDR3 is TGTGCCACCAGTGAGGGCGGGACAGGGAATGAAAAACTGTTTTTT.

The chain couples TRBV10-1 to TRBJ1-1; D possibly corresponds to TRBD1 (5 bases). Trimming shortened V by 0 bases and J by 3 bases, and 11 bases separated the two germline ends. The CDR3 runs to 15 residues. From germline, CDR1 is WNHNN and CDR2 SYGVQD (reference sequence). The CDR3 sequence is CASSESGGEDTEAFF. The CDR3 nucleotides read TGCGCCAGCAGTGAGTCGGGAGGGGAGGACACTGAAGCTTTCTTT.

The rearrangement joins TRBV5-4 to TRBJ1-2, with D possibly TRBD1 on 6 matching bases. Trimming took off 4 bases at V and 5 bases at J, with 18 bases between the two ends. The CDR3 runs to 15 residues. The germline CDR1 and CDR2 sequences are SGHNT and YYREEE (reference sequence). CDR3 DNA sequence: TGTGCCAGCAGCGGGGGGTACAGGGAATTTTATGGCTACACCTTC. Its translation: CASSGGYREFYGYTF.

This clonotype has a count of ten or more. The chain links TRBV14 to TRBJ2-1, with TRBD1 matching 8 bases. Germline CDR1 and CDR2: SGHDN and FVKESK. The CDR3 is 16 amino acids. The V segment lost 3 bases and the J segment 7 bases; nucleotides outside the gene matches: 11. The CDR3 DNA reads as TGTGCCAGCAGCCAGGAACACAGGGGGAGTAAAAATGAGCAGTTCTTC. Protein product: CASSQEHRGSKNEQFF. The variable domain in full, with the rest retrieved from reference TRBV14 and TRBJ2-1, is EAGVTQFPSHSVIEKGQTVTLRCDPISGHDNLYWYRRVMGKEIKFLLHFVKESKQDESGMPNNRFLAERTGGTYSTLKVQPAELEDSGVYFCASSQEHRGSKNEQFFGPGTRLTVL.

This clonotype was observed many times. J is TRBJ2-2 and V is TRBV18, with D hard to call. This CDR3 is 13 amino acids long. V dropped 5 bases and J dropped 1 base, with 5 bases sitting between them. Germline CDR1 and CDR2: KGHSH and LQKENI. This CDR3 is CASSTQNTGELFF. Here the CDR3 DNA reads TGTGCCAGCTCAACTCAGAACACCGGGGAGCTGTTTTTT.

The V gene is TRBV5-1, the J gene TRBJ2-1; D perhaps matches TRBD2 (5 bases). V lost 5 bases and J 4 bases, leaving 13 bases between the germline ends. CDR3 length equals 14 residues. The V gene's germline CDR1 is SGHRS and CDR2 YFSETQ. The CDR3, as DNA: TGCGCCAGCAGATCCAGCGGCGAATACAATGAGCAGTTCTTC. Translating it yields CASRSSGEYNEQFF. Complete variable domain (other parts from reference TRBV5-1 and TRBJ2-1): KAGVTQTPRYLIKTRGQQVTLSCSPISGHRSVSWYQQTPGQGLQFLFEYFSETQRNKGNFPGRFSGRQFSNSRSEMNVSTLELGDSALYLCASRSSGEYNEQFFGPGTRLTVL.

This clonotype was counted a few times. The chain uses TRBV24-1 and TRBJ2-1, with 8 bases aligning to TRBD2. The CDR3 has 13 residues. Trimming at V came to 7 bases and at J to 9 bases, leaving 7 bases not matched to a gene. In germline, CDR1 is KGHDR, CDR2 SFDVKD. The CDR3 is CATSGGVLSEQFF. CDR3 in DNA: TGTGCCACCAGCGGGGGGGTATTGAGTGAGCAGTTCTTC.

This clonotype was picked up one time. V gene TRBV12-3 or TRBV12-4 combines with J gene TRBJ2-1; 7 nucleotides line up with TRBD1. This CDR3 contains 16 residues. V gave up 8 bases and J gave up 5 bases; unmatched junction bases: 15. The CDR3 spells CASQHADRVGHNEQFF. The DNA for the CDR3 is TGTGCCAGCCAACATGCTGACAGGGTGGGGCACAATGAGCAGTTCTTC.